The 15 T cell receptor beta chains below come from one sample, sequenced in a study of radiotherapy plus CTLA-4 blockade in lung cancer. Clones were sequenced by immunoSEQ multiplex PCR, and TCRdb holds only the in-frame ones, with some missing. The table includes around 53,000 clones, approximately 86% detected once. The sample in question was peripheral blood, obtained from a patient treated with radiotherapy plus ipilimumab. Source of these receptors: a human donor with non-small cell lung cancer that progressed on radiotherapy plus ipilimumab. Some clones in this sample may be carry-over from other donors' samples.

The gene calls are TRBV19 and TRBJ1-5, with a weak D call TRBD1 (5 bases). Deletions cut 0 bases from V and 7 bases from J, with 7 bases between. The CDR3 totals 13 residues. The germline V gene has CDR1 LNHDA and CDR2 SQIVND (reference sequence). The CDR3 is CASSIDPGQPQHF. The CDR3 DNA is TGTGCCAGTAGTATAGATCCAGGGCAGCCCCAGCATTTT.

J is TRBJ2-3 and V is TRBV9, with 11 bases fitting TRBD2. The germline V gene has CDR1 SGDLS and CDR2 YYNGEE. The trim removed 0 bases at V and 2 bases at J, leaving 5 bases unmatched. The CDR3 has 17 amino acids. DNA of the CDR3: TGTGCCAGCAGCGTAGGACTAGCGGGGAGATACACAGATACGCAGTATTTT. Amino acids: CASSVGLAGRYTDTQYF.

This clone was picked up a small number of times. The V gene is TRBV5-4, the J gene TRBJ2-1; 11 bases agree with TRBD2. The CDR3 is 14 amino acids. V dropped 2 bases and J dropped 9; count of bases not matched to a gene: 4. The germline V gene encodes CDR1 SGHNT and CDR2 YYREEE (reference sequence). The CDR3 DNA follows: TGTGCCAGCAGCTTAACTAGCGGGAGTGGTGAGCAGTTCTTC. Translated, it gives CASSLTSGSGEQFF.

The V and J genes are TRBV4-2 and TRBJ2-7; D not certain. Germline-derived CDR1 and CDR2 are LGHNA and YNFKEQ. The CDR3 has 13 amino acids. Trimming left V 0 bases short and J 7 bases short, with 10 bases between. The CDR3 region has the DNA TGTGCCAGCAGCCAAGATCTAGATCGGGAGCAGTACTTC. The encoded protein is CASSQDLDREQYF.

The CDR3 loop is CASSLAGGEYNEQFF. CDR3 in DNA: TGTGCCAGCAGTCTAGCGGGGGGCGAGTACAATGAGCAGTTCTTC. The chain employs TRBV6-4 and TRBJ2-1, with 11 bases lining up with TRBD2. CDR1 is MRHNA and CDR2 is SNTAGT in the germline V gene. CDR3 size: 15 residues. The V and J ends lost 5 bases and 4 bases, in that order; junction bases with no gene match: 4.

This clone appeared a few times. The rearrangement joins TRBV6-4 to TRBJ1-2; 12 bases map to TRBD1. The J segment lost 8 bases and the V segment lost 5 bases, leaving 6 bases of the junction unmatched. This CDR3 is 14 amino acids long. In germline, CDR1 is MRHNA, CDR2 SNTAGT. For the CDR3, the DNA is TGTGCCAGCAGTCCGGGACAGGGGGCAGAGGGCTACACCTTC. As protein: CASSPGQGAEGYTF.

The chain couples TRBV29-1 to TRBJ2-4, with TRBD2 matching over 10 bases. Germline-derived CDR1 and CDR2 are SQVTM and ANQGSEA. CDR3 length: 15 residues. The ends lost 4 bases at V and 8 bases at J; junction bases unmatched: 11. The CDR3 sequence is CSVALGLASWDIQYF. The CDR3 DNA follows: TGCAGCGTTGCCCTGGGACTAGCGAGCTGGGACATTCAGTACTTC.

The genes are TRBV2 and TRBJ2-7, with 10 bases that match TRBD2. The germline CDR1 and CDR2 sequences are SNHLY and FYNNEI. The CDR3 consists of 13 residues. V gave up 10 bases and J gave up 2 bases; unmatched junction bases: 5. The CDR3 here is CATGLAAAYEQYF. CDR3 nucleotide sequence: TGTGCCACCGGACTAGCGGCCGCCTACGAGCAGTACTTC.

The chain combines TRBV6-4 with TRBJ2-3, with TRBD2 identical over 12 bases. The CDR3 covers 15 residues. Unmatched junction bases numbered 1, after V lost 4 bases and J lost 2 bases. Germline CDR1 is MRHNA and CDR2 is SNTAGT. DNA of the CDR3: TGTGCCAGCAGTGGACTAGCGGGGGCCACAGATACGCAGTATTTT. Translating gives CASSGLAGATDTQYF.

V is TRBV6-5 and J is TRBJ2-2; tentatively, D is TRBD2 (6 bases). The CDR3 has 15 residues. Germline CDR1 is MNHEY and CDR2 is SVGAGI. The V gene lost 4 bases and the J gene lost 7 bases, with 16 bases spanning the gap. In DNA, the CDR3 is TGTGCCAGCAGTTCGCCGGGACTGCTAGGCGGGGAGCTGTTTTTT. It is translated as CASSSPGLLGGELFF.

About this clone itself: The junction departs from the called germline gene at one end, perhaps through a read error. The chain is built from TRBV4-3 and TRBJ1-4, with D possibly TRBD1 on 6 matching bases. CDR1 is LGHNA, CDR2 YSLEER, per germline. The CDR3 has 17 residues. CDR3 in amino acids: CASNQEIQGLTNEKLFF. As DNA, the CDR3 is TGCGCCAGCAACCAAGAGATTCAGGGGTTAACTAATGAAAAACTGTTTTTT.

V is TRBV4-1 and J is TRBJ2-5, with D maybe TRBD1 (5 bases). Between the trimmed V and J ends, which lost 5 bases and 6 bases, there was a span of 16 bases. The CDR3 sequence is 14 residues long. The germline gives CDR1 MGHRA, CDR2 YSYEKL. CDR3 nucleotides: TGCGCCAGCAGCTCGGCCGTCCAGGGTCAGACCCAGTACTTC. Its protein product is CASSSAVQGQTQYF.

This chain connects TRBV4-2 to TRBJ1-4; weak D call: TRBD1 (5 bases). The CDR3 contains 13 residues. V was trimmed by 1 base and J by 5 bases, leaving 5 bases between them. From germline, CDR1 is LGHNA and CDR2 YNFKEQ. The CDR3 reads CASSQAGNEKLFF. The CDR3 DNA sequence: TGTGCCAGCAGCCAAGCAGGGAATGAAAAACTGTTTTTT.

This clone was found a few times. The J gene is TRBJ1-2, the V gene TRBV27; TRBD1 is a possible D gene (6 bases). Trimming took off 2 bases at V and 6 bases at J, with 13 bases between the two ends. The CDR3 has 14 amino acids. CDR1 is MNHEY, CDR2 SMNVEV, per germline (reference sequence). For the CDR3, the DNA is TGTGCCAGCAGTTTACTGTCAGGGGCGGATGGCTACACCTTC. Its protein is CASSLLSGADGYTF.

The chain joins TRBV2 to TRBJ2-3, with 12 bases matching TRBD2. The junction had 13 bases not matched to a gene; V was cut back by 3 bases and J by 6 bases. This CDR3 spans 18 amino acids. Germline CDR1 reads SNHLY; CDR2 reads FYNNEI. The DNA for the CDR3 is TGTGCCAGCAGTGACCCGATTTCTAGCGGGGGGGCCGGGGATACGCAGTATTTT. Protein sequence: CASSDPISSGGAGDTQYF.